Sequencing of this TCR beta chain was carried out in a study of regulatory T cells in long-lasting Graves disease. General study findings and limits: Among samples with persistent disease, TRBV28, TRBJ1-2 and TRBJ2-5 were favored.

The CDR3 sequence is 16 residues long. Per the germline V gene, CDR1 is DFQATT and CDR2 is SNEGSKA (reference sequence). Deletions cut 0 bases from V and 6 bases from J, with 18 bases between. Building the TCR beta libraries relied on iRepertoire HTBI primers, and CDR3 regions underwent Arm-PCR. TCRdb redid the calling of the multiplex PCR reads with MiXCR, one entry per CDR3 protein. This repertoire shows about 520,000 distinct CDR3 sequences, more than 10% found once; its top ten account for around 10%. As for time point: newly diagnosed GD, antithyroid drugs for less than 3 months. RNA extracted from PBMCs served as the sequencing template. For this clonotype: Its matching antigen is unknown.

The sample was also reused in another study, on T cells in Graves' hyperthyroidism and ophthalmopathy.

The sequence was collected from a woman aged 25-40 years with Graves disease. The sequencing used peripheral blood mononuclear cells (PBMCs), collected at new diagnosis, from a patient treated with antithyroid drugs. The rearrangement links TRBV20-1 to TRBJ1-5; D is perhaps TRBD1 (6 bases). DNA for the CDR3: TGCAGTGCTAGAGATCGGTTGGCGGGGGCCACTCAGCCCCAGCATTTT. Encoded protein: CSARDRLAGATQPQHF.